One T cell receptor (beta chain) is described in this entry. As yet, its antigen is unknown. Germline V gene data show CDR1 as MNHEY and CDR2 as SVGAGI. The CDR3 has 15 residues. The V end was cut by 7 bases, the J end by 11 bases, with 23 bases between. Libraries were prepared by immunoSEQ multiplex PCR; TCRdb keeps only in-frame clonotypes and omits some of them. The sample holds about 40,000 clones, 88% seen once. The sample comes from a study of T cells in narcolepsy. Study context: Enrolled donors included narcolepsy type 1 or type 2 patients and healthy controls.

Study-wide results and caveats: Autoreactive HCRT-specific and TRIB2-specific clonotypes were marked in same-patient CSF-versus-blood CD4+ comparisons. Blood of same and different patients, but not healthy controls, reportedly held recurring autoreactive clonotypes. Autoreactive clone sequences were missing from some blood memory CD4+ repertoires.

The sequenced sample was CD45RA- memory CD4+ T cells from PBMCs. This chain uses TRBV6-5 with TRBJ1-4; D possibly corresponds to TRBD1 (5 bases). The TCR comes from a human donor with narcolepsy. This chain's CDR3 is CASTKDGQGVRKLFF. The DNA for the CDR3 is TGTGCCAGCACAAAAGATGGTCAGGGTGTTCGTAAACTGTTTTTT.